This T cell receptor (beta chain) was identified in a study of human T cells and chemical hapten exposure. TCRdb used MiXCR to reprocess the RACE reads, holding one entry per CDR3 protein. The sample carries 300,000 to 450,000 distinct CDR3 sequences, about 4.4% recorded once. With V trimmed by 3 bases and J by 2 bases, 15 bases remained unmatched. The CDR3 spans 18 residues. Germline CDR1 reads MGHRA; CDR2 reads YSYEKL. In its sample, this clonotype was seen many times. Time point here: patch test 1, 2 weeks after DPC sensitization. The treatment is: therapeutic diphenylcyclopropenone sensitization with weekly scalp DPC.

J is TRBJ1-2 and V is TRBV4-1, with TRBD1 matching 7 bases. The TCR was taken from a woman in her forties or fifties with alopecia areata. Some clones in this sample may be carry-over from other donors' samples. Specimen: whole blood, collected in connection with sensitization to the hapten diphenylcyclopropenone (DPC). The CDR3 DNA sequence: TGCGCCAGCAGCCAGCTTTACAGGGGTGGTCCTCGAAACTATGGCTACACCTTC. This sequence encodes CASSQLYRGGPRNYGYTF.